These T cell receptor beta chains were read from a single sample in a study of T cell repertoires in cytomegalovirus infection. TCRdb reprocessed the reads with MiXCR, giving one entry per CDR3 protein. The data show roughly 730,000 distinct CDR3 sequences, roughly 33% seen once. These receptors' antigens are unknown. The specimen was cultured PBMCs, collected from culture after CMV antigen stimulation. The receptors were sampled from a human donor in good health (CMV status not recorded). Some clones in this sample may be carry-over from other donors' samples. CDR3s include the opening cysteine and the closing phenylalanine or tryptophan. The D gene is left open where the match is weak. A row's size may be missing; if present it is once, few, many or a size class.

TRBV10-3,.,.,TRBJ1-4,TGTGCCATCAGTGAGCGGGAGGGTGAAAAACTGTTTTTT,CAISEREGEKLFF
TRBV12-3/TRBV12-4,.,TRBD2,TRBJ2-2,TGTGCCAGCAGTTTAAGTTCCCGGGGACTAGCGGTTAACACCGGGGAGCTGATTTTT,CASSLSSRGLAVNTGELIF
TRBV20-1,few,.,TRBJ2-3,TGCAGTGCTAGGATGCGGGGTAGAGCCACAGATACGCAGTATTTT,CSARMRGRATDTQYF
TRBV10-3,.,TRBD1,TRBJ2-3,TGTGCCATCAGTGAAGGACAGGAGGACACAGATACGCAGTATTTT,CAISEGQEDTDTQYF
TRBV20-1,.,TRBD2,TRBJ2-3,TGCAGTGCTAGAGATAGAAAGGGACTAGCGGGAGAGGGGGCACCCACAGATACGCAGTATTTT,CSARDRKGLAGEGAPTDTQYF
TRBV18,.,.,TRBJ2-5,TGTGCCAGCTCACCAATAAGAACGCAAGAGACCCAGTACTTC,CASSPIRTQETQYF
TRBV7-8,.,.,TRBJ2-1,TGTGCCAGCAGCTTAGACCGGGTGCGAACTAAGGAGGAGTTCTTC,CASSLDRVRTKEEFF
TRBV7-8,many,TRBD2,TRBJ2-7,TGTGCCAGCACCTTATACGCTAGCGGGAGAGGTGTCGTTGGCGAGCAGTACTTC,CASTLYASGRGVVGEQYF
TRBV9,.,.,TRBJ1-6,TGTGCCAGCAGCGAGGGTTTATACGTTGGATCACCCCTCCACTTT,CASSEGLYVGSPLHF
TRBV6-2/TRBV6-3,.,TRBD2,TRBJ2-7,TGTGCCAGCAGTTCAGCGTACTCAGCGGGGGGGAACTCCTACGAGCAGTACTTC,CASSSAYSAGGNSYEQYF
TRBV4-3,.,.,TRBJ2-1,TGCGCCAGCAGCCAAAGTGGGGGAACCTACAATGAGCAGTTCTTC,CASSQSGGTYNEQFF
TRBV6-1,.,.,TRBJ2-7,TGTGCCAGCGGATTCCGGGACGTCGGCTCCTACGAGCAGTACTTC,CASGFRDVGSYEQYF
TRBV7-8,many,.,TRBJ2-3,TGTGCCAGCAGCCCAGGTGTGGGACGGGTGAAGTATTTT,CASSPGVGRVKYF
TRBV4-1,.,.,TRBJ2-1,TGCGCCAGCAGCCAAGCGGCCCCGTACTATGAGCAGTTCTTC,CASSQAAPYYEQFF
TRBV7-9,.,TRBD1,TRBJ2-5,TGTGCCAGCAGCTTAGCGTACGGACAGGCGACCGAAGAGACCCAGTACTTC,CASSLAYGQATEETQYF
TRBV12-3/TRBV12-4,few,.,TRBJ2-5,TGTGCCAGCAGTTTAAACCGCGCGGGGACCCAGTACTTC,CASSLNRAGTQYF
TRBV20-1,few,TRBD2,TRBJ2-2,TGCAGTGCTAGCGGGGGGGCCTGGAACACCGGGGAGCTGTTTTTT,CSASGGAWNTGELFF
TRBV6-1,few,.,TRBJ2-6,TGTGCCAGCAGTGCCGAGGGGGCTGGGGCCAACGTCCTGACTTTC,CASSAEGAGANVLTF
TRBV5-4,.,.,TRBJ2-7,TGTGCCAGCAGCCCGGGGCCCTCCAACGAGCAGTACTTC,CASSPGPSNEQYF
TRBV7-2,few,TRBD2,TRBJ2-1,TGTGCCAGCACCCCGACTAGCGGGAATGAGCAGTTCTTC,CASTPTSGNEQFF
TRBV7-6,few,.,TRBJ2-2,TGTGCCAGCAGCCAAACGGGACTGAACACCGGGGAGCTGTTTTTT,CASSQTGLNTGELFF
TRBV4-1,.,.,TRBJ1-1,TGCGCCAGCAGCCAAGAGGAAGGACTGCTGAACACTGAAGCTTTCTTT,CASSQEEGLLNTEAFF
TRBV7-2,.,.,TRBJ2-4,TGTGCCAGCAGCCCGATAGCGGCCAAAAACATTCAGTACTTC,CASSPIAAKNIQYF
TRBV7-2,few,TRBD2,TRBJ2-3,TGTGCCAGCAGCTTTCGTTTCGGACTAGCGGGCGCCCCGGGGACAGATACGCAGTATTTT,CASSFRFGLAGAPGTDTQYF
TRBV5-5,few,TRBD2,TRBJ2-1,TGTGCCAGCAGCCCAATGGATGGCGGGAGTGTCATACTCTTC,CASSPMDGGSVILF
TRBV11-2,.,.,TRBJ2-7,TGTGCCAGCAGCCCCACCCGGACTTCCTCCTACGAGCAGTACTTC,CASSPTRTSSYEQYF
TRBV2,.,.,TRBJ1-4,TGTGCCAGCAGGTCCTCAGGACAGAGTCATGAAAAACTGTTTTTT,CASRSSGQSHEKLFF
TRBV7-8,many,TRBD1,TRBJ1-1,TGTGCCAGCAGCCCCCGGAGACCTTGGGACAGGTCCATGAACACTGAAGCTTTCTTT,CASSPRRPWDRSMNTEAFF
TRBV10-3,few,.,TRBJ1-2,TGTGCCACCCTGGGCCTTAGCGAATTTAACTATGGCTACACCTTC,CATLGLSEFNYGYTF
TRBV12-3/TRBV12-4,.,.,TRBJ2-3,TGTGCCAGCGCCTTTACTAGCTTAAGCACAGATACGCAGTATTTT,CASAFTSLSTDTQYF
TRBV7-2,many,.,TRBJ1-3,TGTGCCAGCATCTCAGACCGTTCGGGAAACACCATATATTTT,CASISDRSGNTIYF
TRBV6-1,few,TRBD2,TRBJ2-4,TGTGCCAGCACGGGACTAGCGGACGGAAACATTCAGTACTTC,CASTGLADGNIQYF
TRBV4-1,.,.,TRBJ1-3,TGCGCCAGCAGCCAAGGCAGGGCTGGAAACACCATATATTTT,CASSQGRAGNTIYF
TRBV11-1,.,TRBD1,TRBJ1-2,TGTGCCAGCAGCCTCGGACAGGGGAGGTATGGCTACACCTTC,CASSLGQGRYGYTF
TRBV6-1,few,.,TRBJ2-3,TGTGCCAGCAGCCCGGGGACTCCAGATACGCAGTATTTT,CASSPGTPDTQYF
TRBV7-2,.,.,TRBJ1-1,TGTGCCAGCAGCTTATTTCCAGCCGAAGCTTTCTTT,CASSLFPAEAFF
TRBV12-3/TRBV12-4,many,.,TRBJ2-1,TGTGCCAGCAGTCATTTGGGTGGCCATACTTACAATGAGCAGTTCTTC,CASSHLGGHTYNEQFF
TRBV7-9,few,TRBD2,TRBJ2-5,TGTGCCAGCAGCCAACCCAAAAGCGGGAGGGCCCTTTACTTC,CASSQPKSGRALYF
TRBV5-4,.,TRBD2,TRBJ2-1,TGTGCCAGCAGCTTACCGGGGGGATACTACAATGAGCAGTTCTTC,CASSLPGGYYNEQFF
TRBV7-2,few,.,TRBJ1-1,TGTGCCAGCAGCCAACAGCAGAACACTGAAGCTTTCTTT,CASSQQQNTEAFF
TRBV4-1,few,.,TRBJ1-1,TGCGCCAGCAGCCCAGTGGGGGGGCCAAAGAACACTGAAGCTTTCTTT,CASSPVGGPKNTEAFF
TRBV5-4,.,.,TRBJ2-7,TGTGCCAGCAGCGCAGCGGGTACAAACTACGAGCAGTACTTC,CASSAAGTNYEQYF
TRBV6-2/TRBV6-3,.,TRBD1,TRBJ1-5,TGTGCCAGCAGTTACCCCAGGGGGTGGGGTCAGCCCCAGCATTTT,CASSYPRGWGQPQHF
TRBV7-2,few,.,TRBJ2-5,TGTGCCAGCAGCTTAGGGGGTACCCTGGGGGAGACCCAGTACTTC,CASSLGGTLGETQYF
TRBV5-1,.,.,TRBJ2-5,TGCGCCAGCAGCTTGTGGAGGGGGGACGATTTACAAGAGACCCAGTACTTC,CASSLWRGDDLQETQYF
TRBV7-2,many,.,TRBJ2-3,TGTGCCAGCAGCTTTGCGGGCGACGCCGCCCAGAACACGCAGTATTTT,CASSFAGDAAQNTQYF
TRBV7-2,few,TRBD1,TRBJ2-3,TGTGCCAGCAGACAGGGGGGAGATACGCAGTATTTT,CASRQGGDTQYF
TRBV6-6,few,.,TRBJ1-1,TGTGCCAGCGGGAGGGTTGGCACTGAAGCTTTCTTT,CASGRVGTEAFF
TRBV19,.,TRBD1,TRBJ2-1,TGTGCCAGTAGACAGGCCCGGGACAGGTTCTACAATGAGCAGTTCTTC,CASRQARDRFYNEQFF
TRBV4-3,few,.,TRBJ2-2,TGCGCCAGCAGCCAAGGGCTGTCGGGGACCGGGGAGCTGTTTTTT,CASSQGLSGTGELFF
TRBV19,.,TRBD1,TRBJ1-1,TGTGCCAGTAGACTGACCCGGACAGGGGAGGGCACTGAAGCTTTCTTT,CASRLTRTGEGTEAFF
TRBV5-1,.,.,TRBJ2-1,TGCGCCAGCAGCTTGCGAGTCAGACATCCCCGCAATGAGCAGTTCTTC,CASSLRVRHPRNEQFF
TRBV7-2,few,TRBD1,TRBJ2-3,TGTGCCAGCAGCTACGGACAGGGTTTTTATACGCAGTATTTT,CASSYGQGFYTQYF
TRBV4-1,.,TRBD2,TRBJ2-7,TGCGCCAGCAGGGTCCGCGCCAGCGGGAACCACGAGCAGTACTTC,CASRVRASGNHEQYF
TRBV4-1,.,.,TRBJ1-2,TGCGCCAGCAGCCAACCGGCCGAAGGGGTAGGCGGCTACACCTTC,CASSQPAEGVGGYTF